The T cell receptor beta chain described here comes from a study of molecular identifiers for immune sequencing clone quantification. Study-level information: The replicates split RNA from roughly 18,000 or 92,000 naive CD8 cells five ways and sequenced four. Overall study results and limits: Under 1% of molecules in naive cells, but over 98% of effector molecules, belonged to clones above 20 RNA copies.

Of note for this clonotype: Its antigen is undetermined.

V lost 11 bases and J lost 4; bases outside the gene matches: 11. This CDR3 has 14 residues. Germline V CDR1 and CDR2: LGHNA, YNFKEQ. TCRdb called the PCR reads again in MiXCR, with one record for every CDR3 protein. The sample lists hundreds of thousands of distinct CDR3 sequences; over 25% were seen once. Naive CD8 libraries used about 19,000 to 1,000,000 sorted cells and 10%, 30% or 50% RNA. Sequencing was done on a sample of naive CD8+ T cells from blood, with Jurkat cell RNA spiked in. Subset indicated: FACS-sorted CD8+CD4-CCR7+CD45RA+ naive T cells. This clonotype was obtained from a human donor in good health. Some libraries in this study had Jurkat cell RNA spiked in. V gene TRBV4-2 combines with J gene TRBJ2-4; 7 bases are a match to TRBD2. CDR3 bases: TGTGCCCGCCGCCCGCCTAGCGGAAAAAACATTCAGTACTTC. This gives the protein CARRPPSGKNIQYF.